Listed below are T cell receptor beta chains from one sample, sequenced in a study of blood T cell repertoires in COVID-19. The protocol was immunoSEQ multiplex PCR, while the TCRdb copy is restricted to in-frame clones and leaves out a portion. Seen here are hundreds of thousands of clones, around 87% observed once, and the top ten hold 2.4%. Sequencing was done on a sample of PBMCs or T cells enriched from blood (not recorded which). Receptors were obtained from a woman younger than 35 who had recovered from COVID-19. Both conserved end residues are part of each CDR3. The order of the fields is V gene, J gene, clone size, D gene, CDR3 DNA, CDR3 protein. A D gene is named only where the DNA matches it firmly. Only part of the rows carry a size: once, few, many, or a class if the clone is expanded.

V: TRBV28
J: TRBJ2-1
size: NA
D: TRBD2
DNA: TGTGCCAGCAGCCATGGACTAGCGGGGCCCAATGAGCAGTTCTTC
CDR3: CASSHGLAGPNEQFF

V: TRBV5-1
J: TRBJ2-7
size: NA
D: TRBD1
DNA: TGCGCCAGCAGCTTCCGGGACAGGGGCTACGAGCAGTACTTC
CDR3: CASSFRDRGYEQYF

V: TRBV6-5
J: TRBJ2-3
size: NA
D: NA
DNA: TGTGCCAGCAGTTACTCGAGGTTTGGCGGCACAGATACGCAGTATTTT
CDR3: CASSYSRFGGTDTQYF

V: TRBV5-1
J: TRBJ2-7
size: NA
D: NA
DNA: TGCGCCAGCAGCTTGGTGTCAGACTACGAGCAGTACTTC
CDR3: CASSLVSDYEQYF

V: TRBV11-2
J: TRBJ1-3
size: NA
D: NA
DNA: TGTGCCAGCAGCTTGATGGGCAGCCCTTTAACTGGAAACACCATATATTTT
CDR3: CASSLMGSPLTGNTIYF

V: TRBV4-1
J: TRBJ2-3
size: NA
D: TRBD2
DNA: TGCGCCAGCAGTCCTCTAGCGGCCTATTCTAGCACAGATACGCAGTATTTT
CDR3: CASSPLAAYSSTDTQYF

V: TRBV30
J: TRBJ2-1
size: NA
D: NA
DNA: TGTGCCTGGAGGCGGCTACTCAATGAGCAGTTCTTC
CDR3: CAWRRLLNEQFF

V: TRBV24-1
J: TRBJ1-3
size: NA
D: NA
DNA: TGTGCCACCAGTGATTCAGGGTTTTCTGGAAACACCATATATTTT
CDR3: CATSDSGFSGNTIYF

V: TRBV11-2
J: TRBJ2-5
size: NA
D: NA
DNA: TGTGCCAGCAGCCCCATAGGGGGTGGTTTAGAGACCCAGTACTTC
CDR3: CASSPIGGGLETQYF

V: TRBV2
J: TRBJ2-3
size: NA
D: NA
DNA: TGTGCCAGCAGTGAGAATAGCGGAAGCCCCACAGATACGCAGTATTTT
CDR3: CASSENSGSPTDTQYF

V: TRBV11-2
J: TRBJ1-1
size: NA
D: NA
DNA: TGTGCCAGCAGCTTAGCCGACAGGAACACTGAAGCTTTCTTT
CDR3: CASSLADRNTEAFF

V: TRBV5-6
J: TRBJ2-3
size: NA
D: TRBD2
DNA: TGTGCCAGCAGCTATGGGACTAGCGGGGGCCCAGATACGCAGTATTTT
CDR3: CASSYGTSGGPDTQYF

V: TRBV3-1/TRBV3-2
J: TRBJ2-2
size: few
D: TRBD2
DNA: TGTGCCAGCAGCCTGGGACTAGCAGCGAACACCGGGGAGCTGTTTTTT
CDR3: CASSLGLAANTGELFF

V: TRBV6-2/TRBV6-3
J: TRBJ2-1
size: NA
D: TRBD2
DNA: TGTGCCAGCAGTCGACTAGCGGGGCAATACAATGAGCAGTTCTTC
CDR3: CASSRLAGQYNEQFF

V: TRBV4-1
J: TRBJ2-3
size: NA
D: TRBD2
DNA: TGCGCCAGCAGCCAAGGCCTGTTAACTAGCGGGGAAACAGATACGCAGTATTTT
CDR3: CASSQGLLTSGETDTQYF

V: TRBV18
J: TRBJ2-7
size: NA
D: TRBD2
DNA: TGTGCCAGCTCACCAGGAACTAGCGGCTACGAGCAGTACTTC
CDR3: CASSPGTSGYEQYF

V: TRBV4-1
J: TRBJ2-7
size: once
D: TRBD1
DNA: TGCGCCAGCAGCCAACCGGGACAGGGGATTTACGAGCAGTACTTC
CDR3: CASSQPGQGIYEQYF

V: TRBV3-1/TRBV3-2
J: TRBJ2-5
size: NA
D: TRBD2
DNA: TGTGCCAGCAGCCAAGAAGGGACGGGGGGAGGGACCCAGTACTTC
CDR3: CASSQEGTGGGTQYF

V: TRBV27
J: TRBJ1-6
size: NA
D: TRBD1
DNA: TGTGCCAGCAGACCAACAGGGGGGACGCACTCCTATAATTCACCCCTCCACTTT
CDR3: CASRPTGGTHSYNSPLHF

V: TRBV5-6
J: TRBJ1-6
size: NA
D: NA
DNA: TGTGCCAGCAGCTTGGGGCAGGGAAATTCACCCCTCCACTTT
CDR3: CASSLGQGNSPLHF

V: TRBV18
J: TRBJ2-6
size: NA
D: TRBD1
DNA: TGTGCCAGCTCACCCGGACAGGGATCAATCTCTGGGGCCAACGTCCTGACTTTC
CDR3: CASSPGQGSISGANVLTF

V: TRBV27
J: TRBJ1-2
size: NA
D: NA
DNA: TGTGCCAGCTCTTCTCGGGCGGGCTATGGCTACACCTTC
CDR3: CASSSRAGYGYTF

V: TRBV25-1
J: TRBJ1-1
size: NA
D: TRBD1
DNA: TGTGCCAGCAGTGAATATTTCGGGACAGCGGCGAACACTGAAGCTTTCTTT
CDR3: CASSEYFGTAANTEAFF

V: TRBV12-3/TRBV12-4
J: TRBJ1-4
size: NA
D: NA
DNA: TGTGCCAGCAGTTTATCTTCTGAAAAACTGTTTTTT
CDR3: CASSLSSEKLFF

V: TRBV5-1
J: TRBJ2-3
size: once
D: TRBD1
DNA: TGCGCCAGCAGCTGGGACAGGAGGTCCCCCGATTTAGAATTGGATACGCAGTATTTT
CDR3: CASSWDRRSPDLELDTQYF

V: TRBV12-3/TRBV12-4
J: TRBJ1-5
size: NA
D: TRBD1
DNA: TGTGCCAGCAGCCTGACAGGGGAACAGCCCCAGCATTTT
CDR3: CASSLTGEQPQHF

V: TRBV6-5
J: TRBJ2-5
size: NA
D: TRBD2
DNA: TGTGCCAGCAGTTATCAACTAGCGGGGCCCCAAGAGACCCAGTACTTC
CDR3: CASSYQLAGPQETQYF

V: TRBV9
J: TRBJ1-4
size: NA
D: TRBD1
DNA: TGTGCCAGCAGCCCCGGGACAGAGGGAAAACTGTTTTTT
CDR3: CASSPGTEGKLFF

V: TRBV28
J: TRBJ1-3
size: once
D: TRBD1
DNA: TGTGCCAGCAGTCCCTTTCCCGGGACAGCCTCTGGAAACACCATATATTTT
CDR3: CASSPFPGTASGNTIYF

V: TRBV20-1
J: TRBJ2-7
size: NA
D: NA
DNA: TGCAGTGCTAGTCGACAAACCGGCTCCTACGAGCAGTACTTC
CDR3: CSASRQTGSYEQYF

V: TRBV19
J: TRBJ1-2
size: once
D: TRBD1
DNA: TGTGCCAGTAGTATAGGGGACAGCTTTGCTAACTATGGCTACACCTTC
CDR3: CASSIGDSFANYGYTF

V: TRBV11-2
J: TRBJ1-1
size: NA
D: NA
DNA: TGTGCCAGCAGCTTAGGGTTTAGGGGAAACACTGAAGCTTTCTTT
CDR3: CASSLGFRGNTEAFF

V: TRBV6-5
J: TRBJ2-7
size: NA
D: NA
DNA: TGTGCCAGCAGAACGAGTGGAGTCAATTCAGACGAGCAGTACTTC
CDR3: CASRTSGVNSDEQYF

V: TRBV5-1
J: TRBJ1-1
size: NA
D: NA
DNA: TGCGCCAGCAGCTTGACAGTGAACACTGAAGCTTTCTTT
CDR3: CASSLTVNTEAFF

V: TRBV7-7
J: TRBJ2-1
size: NA
D: TRBD2
DNA: TGTGCTAGCAGCCCCCACACCTTAGCGGGGGCCTACAATGAGCAGTTCTTC
CDR3: CASSPHTLAGAYNEQFF

V: TRBV6-1
J: TRBJ1-2
size: NA
D: NA
DNA: TGTGCCAGCAGTGAAGAGATGGGGGCGACGGACTATGGCTACACCTTC
CDR3: CASSEEMGATDYGYTF

V: TRBV4-1
J: TRBJ1-1
size: NA
D: NA
DNA: TGCGCCAGCAGCCAATTGAGTGAAGCTTTCTTT
CDR3: CASSQLSEAFF

V: TRBV5-1
J: TRBJ1-1
size: NA
D: TRBD1
DNA: TGCGCCAGCAGCCTCTCCGGGACAGGGAACACTGAAGCTTTCTTT
CDR3: CASSLSGTGNTEAFF

V: TRBV5-1
J: TRBJ1-2
size: NA
D: NA
DNA: TGCGCCAGCAGCTTGGACAGAACCTATGGCTACACCTTC
CDR3: CASSLDRTYGYTF

V: TRBV27
J: TRBJ1-1
size: NA
D: TRBD1
DNA: TGTGCCAGCAGTTTAATACAGGGGGGGAACACTGAAGCTTTCTTT
CDR3: CASSLIQGGNTEAFF

V: TRBV28
J: TRBJ2-7
size: NA
D: TRBD2
DNA: TGTGCCAGCCGAGTCTGGGAGACTAGCGGGTTCTACGAGCAGTACTTC
CDR3: CASRVWETSGFYEQYF

V: TRBV5-1
J: TRBJ2-1
size: once
D: TRBD2
DNA: TGCGCCAGCAGCCCCGGGACTAGCAAGGATGAGCAGTTCTTC
CDR3: CASSPGTSKDEQFF

V: TRBV5-4
J: TRBJ1-1
size: NA
D: NA
DNA: TGTGCCAGCGCCGGAGGGGGGGTTGAAGCTTTCTTT
CDR3: CASAGGGVEAFF

V: TRBV27
J: TRBJ1-2
size: NA
D: TRBD1
DNA: TGTGCCAGCAGTTTACGCGGGACAGGAGGCTACACCTTC
CDR3: CASSLRGTGGYTF

V: TRBV9
J: TRBJ2-3
size: NA
D: TRBD2
DNA: TGTGCCAGCAGCGTAGAAACTAGCGGGGGCCCCACAGATACGCAGTATTTT
CDR3: CASSVETSGGPTDTQYF

V: TRBV15
J: TRBJ2-7
size: NA
D: TRBD2
DNA: TGTGCCACCAGCGGCCGGACTAGCGGATCTTACGAGCAGTACTTC
CDR3: CATSGRTSGSYEQYF

V: TRBV11-2
J: TRBJ1-5
size: NA
D: NA
DNA: TGTGCCAGCAGCCCAATGGGGGGGTTTGAGCCCCAGCATTTT
CDR3: CASSPMGGFEPQHF

V: TRBV6-1
J: TRBJ1-6
size: NA
D: NA
DNA: TGTGCCAGCAGTGAATCGGAGTTTAATTCACCCCTCCACTTT
CDR3: CASSESEFNSPLHF

V: TRBV2
J: TRBJ1-5
size: NA
D: TRBD1
DNA: TGTGCCAGCGGGACAGTGCTAGATCAGCCCCAGCATTTT
CDR3: CASGTVLDQPQHF

V: TRBV6-5
J: TRBJ1-1
size: NA
D: NA
DNA: TGTGCCAGCAGTCGTAACACTGAAGCTTTCTTT
CDR3: CASSRNTEAFF

V: TRBV5-1
J: TRBJ2-7
size: NA
D: TRBD2
DNA: TGCGCCAGCAGCTTGGCGGGAGGTTACGGCTACGAGCAGTACTTC
CDR3: CASSLAGGYGYEQYF

V: TRBV4-2
J: TRBJ2-7
size: NA
D: NA
DNA: TGTGCCAGCAGCCACCCTCCGGGTGGATTCCGATTCGTCGAGCAGTACTTC
CDR3: CASSHPPGGFRFVEQYF

V: TRBV12-5
J: TRBJ2-5
size: NA
D: TRBD2
DNA: TGTGCTAGTGGTCTCTGGACTAGACAAGAGACCCAGTACTTC
CDR3: CASGLWTRQETQYF

V: TRBV5-6
J: TRBJ2-7
size: NA
D: NA
DNA: TGTGCCAGCAGCTTACAGGGCTTTCCCTACGAGCAGTACTTC
CDR3: CASSLQGFPYEQYF

V: TRBV27
J: TRBJ1-2
size: NA
D: NA
DNA: TGTGCCAGCAGTTCGACGCTCCAGGTGAACCCCTATGGCTACACCTTC
CDR3: CASSSTLQVNPYGYTF